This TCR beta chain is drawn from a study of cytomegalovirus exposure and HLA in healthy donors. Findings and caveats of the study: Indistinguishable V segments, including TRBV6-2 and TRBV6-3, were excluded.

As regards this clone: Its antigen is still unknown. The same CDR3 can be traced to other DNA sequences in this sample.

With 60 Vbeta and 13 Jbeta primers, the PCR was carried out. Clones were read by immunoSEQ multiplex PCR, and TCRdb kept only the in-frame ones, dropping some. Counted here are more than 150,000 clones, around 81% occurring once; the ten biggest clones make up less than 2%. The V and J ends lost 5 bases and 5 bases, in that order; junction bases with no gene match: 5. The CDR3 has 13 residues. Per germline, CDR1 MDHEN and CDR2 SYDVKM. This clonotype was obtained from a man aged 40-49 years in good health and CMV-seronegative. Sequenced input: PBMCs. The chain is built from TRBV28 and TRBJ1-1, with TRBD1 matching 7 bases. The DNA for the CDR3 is TGTGCCAGCAGTCTAACAGGGGATACTGAAGCTTTCTTT. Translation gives CASSLTGDTEAFF.